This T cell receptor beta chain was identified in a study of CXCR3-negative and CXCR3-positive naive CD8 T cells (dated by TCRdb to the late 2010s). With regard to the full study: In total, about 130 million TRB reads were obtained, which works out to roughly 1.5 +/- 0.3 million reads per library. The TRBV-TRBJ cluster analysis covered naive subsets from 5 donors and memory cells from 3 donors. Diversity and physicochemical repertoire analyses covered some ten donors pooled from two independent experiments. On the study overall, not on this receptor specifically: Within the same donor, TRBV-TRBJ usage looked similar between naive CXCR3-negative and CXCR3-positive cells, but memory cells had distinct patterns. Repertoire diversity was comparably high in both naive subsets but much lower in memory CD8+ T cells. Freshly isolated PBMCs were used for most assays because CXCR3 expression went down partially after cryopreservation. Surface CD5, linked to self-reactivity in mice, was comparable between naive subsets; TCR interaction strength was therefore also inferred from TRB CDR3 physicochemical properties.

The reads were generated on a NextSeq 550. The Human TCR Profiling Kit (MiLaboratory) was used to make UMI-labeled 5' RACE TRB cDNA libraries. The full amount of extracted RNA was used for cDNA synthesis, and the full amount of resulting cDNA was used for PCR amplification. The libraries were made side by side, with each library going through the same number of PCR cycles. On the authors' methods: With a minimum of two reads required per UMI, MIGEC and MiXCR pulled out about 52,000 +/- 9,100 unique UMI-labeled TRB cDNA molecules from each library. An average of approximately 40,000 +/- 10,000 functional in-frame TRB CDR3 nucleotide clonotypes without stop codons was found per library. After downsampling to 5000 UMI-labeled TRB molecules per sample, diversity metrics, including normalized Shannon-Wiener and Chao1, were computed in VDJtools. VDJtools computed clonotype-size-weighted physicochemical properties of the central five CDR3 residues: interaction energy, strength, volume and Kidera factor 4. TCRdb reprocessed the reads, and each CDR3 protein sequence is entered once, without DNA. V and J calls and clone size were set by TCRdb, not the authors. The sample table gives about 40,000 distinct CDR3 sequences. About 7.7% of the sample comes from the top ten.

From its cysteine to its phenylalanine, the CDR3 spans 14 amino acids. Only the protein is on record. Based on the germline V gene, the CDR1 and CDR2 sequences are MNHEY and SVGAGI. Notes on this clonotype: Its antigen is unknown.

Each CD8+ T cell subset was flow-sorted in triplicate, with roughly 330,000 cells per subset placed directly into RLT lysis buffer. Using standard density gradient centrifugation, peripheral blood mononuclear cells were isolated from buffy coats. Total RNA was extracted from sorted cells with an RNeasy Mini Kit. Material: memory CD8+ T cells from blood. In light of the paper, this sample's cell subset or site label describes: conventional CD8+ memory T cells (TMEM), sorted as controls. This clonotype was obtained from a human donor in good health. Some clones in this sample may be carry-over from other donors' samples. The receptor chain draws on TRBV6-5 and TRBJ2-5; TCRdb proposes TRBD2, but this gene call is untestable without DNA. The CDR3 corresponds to CASSYEEGQETQYF.